The 15 T cell receptor beta chains below were found in one sample sequenced in a study of beta chain features in type 1 diabetes. Investigators reverse transcribed all isolated RNA, so they sequenced expressed TCRB transcripts. Here immunoSEQ multiplex PCR was the method, and the copy in TCRdb shows in-frame clones only, minus some. The repertoire holds approximately 120,000 clones, with roughly 40% as singletons. Material: stem cell memory CD4+ T cells from blood. The receptors shown here come from a woman younger than 35 in good health.

This chain links TRBV27 with TRBJ1-1; 7 bases align to TRBD1. CDR3 length: 16 amino acids. Germline-derived CDR1 and CDR2 are MNHEY and SMNVEV (reference sequence). With V trimmed by 5 bases and J by 0 bases, 9 bases remained unmatched. In DNA, the CDR3 is TGTGCCAGCAGTGGACGGGACAGAATAATGAACACTGAAGCTTTCTTT. The encoded protein is CASSGRDRIMNTEAFF.

The chain carries TRBV4-2 and TRBJ1-2, with D possibly matching TRBD1 (5 bases). The germline V gene has CDR1 LGHNA and CDR2 YNFKEQ. This CDR3 contains 14 residues. V was shortened by 0 bases and J by 8 bases, with 13 bases between the two germline ends. The CDR3 here is CASSQDGTPPGYTF. The CDR3 bases are TGTGCCAGCAGCCAAGATGGGACTCCCCCCGGCTACACCTTC.

V and J are TRBV2 and TRBJ2-5, with a tentative D call TRBD2 (6 bases). The CDR3 is 12 amino acids. Germline lookup yields CDR1 SNHLY and CDR2 FYNNEI. V was trimmed by 10 bases and J by 9 bases, leaving 18 bases between them. CDR3 residues: CATRRDLVAQYF. CDR3 nucleotide sequence: TGTGCCACCCGAAGGGACTTAGTGGCCCAGTACTTC.

This clone was detected a few times. The chain recombines TRBV10-3 with TRBJ2-7, with 10 bases matching TRBD1. CDR1 and CDR2 from the germline V gene are ENHRY and SYGVKD. The CDR3 runs 13 residues. The V and J ends lost 11 bases and 4 bases, in that order; junction bases with no gene match: 8. The CDR3, as DNA: TGTGCCGCCCGGGACAGGGGACCGTACGAGCAGTACTTC. Protein sequence: CAARDRGPYEQYF.

This clone was counted a single time. The chain carries TRBV21-1 and TRBJ2-7; the table gives TRBD2 as D, unverified against the DNA. TRBV21-1 is reported as a pseudogene. The CDR3 sequence is 14 residues long. CDR3 in amino acids: CASSSRERVYEQYF. CDR3 nucleotide sequence: TGTGCCAGCAGCAGCCGGGAGAGGGTTTACGAGCAGTACTTC.

V usage is TRBV4-1 and J usage is TRBJ1-1, with 7 bases aligning to TRBD1. The CDR3 runs to 14 residues. J gave up 4 bases and V 0 bases, and 2 bases lay outside the gene matches. Looked up from germline, CDR1 is MGHRA and CDR2 is YSYEKL. The CDR3 sequence is CASSQDRGITEAFF. DNA for the CDR3: TGCGCCAGCAGCCAAGACAGGGGGATCACTGAAGCTTTCTTT.

This clone has just a few counts. The chain carries TRBV5-1 and TRBJ2-7; no reliable D call. Looked up from germline, CDR1 is SGHRS and CDR2 is YFSETQ. The V and J ends lost 3 bases and 0 bases respectively, with 4 bases between them. This CDR3 has 12 residues. In DNA, the CDR3 is TGCGCCAGCAGCTCGAGCTCCTACGAGCAGTACTTC. Residues: CASSSSSYEQYF.

The V gene is TRBV11-2, the J gene TRBJ2-7, with TRBD1 matching over 10 bases. The CDR3 has 14 amino acids. The germline CDR1 and CDR2 sequences are SGHAT and FQNNGV. V shed 4 bases and J 6 bases; nucleotides not matched to a gene: 6. The CDR3 reads CASSSGTGVVEQYF. The DNA for the CDR3 is TGTGCCAGCAGCTCCGGGACAGGGGTAGTCGAGCAGTACTTC.

This clone was seen a handful of times. Other DNA sequences of this sample code for an identical CDR3. The chain couples TRBV5-1 to TRBJ2-3; 9 nucleotides match TRBD2. The CDR3 is 14 residues long. V lost 3 bases, J lost 3 bases, and 2 bases stayed unmatched. Germline V gene lookup returns CDR1 SGHRS and CDR2 YFSETQ. CDR3 bases: TGCGCCAGCAGCTCGACTAGCGGAACAGATACGCAGTATTTT. As protein: CASSSTSGTDTQYF.

In its sample, this clone was seen a few times. The chain links TRBV5-4 to TRBJ2-1; possible D gene TRBD1, 5 bases. Trimming pared 0 bases from V and 0 bases from J, leaving 10 bases between. Germline-derived CDR1 and CDR2 are SGHNT and YYREEE (reference sequence). The CDR3 consists of 16 residues. The CDR3 loop reads CASSLARQRSYNEQFF. In DNA form, the CDR3 reads TGTGCCAGCAGCTTGGCGCGACAGCGCTCCTACAATGAGCAGTTCTTC.

This chain joins TRBV10-3 and TRBJ1-2; TRBD1 aligns across 9 bases. Unmatched junction bases numbered 8, after V lost 6 bases and J lost 3 bases. The CDR3 runs to 15 residues. Germline CDR1 is ENHRY and CDR2 is SYGVKD. This CDR3 is CAISGGTGIYYGYTF. In DNA, the CDR3 is TGTGCCATCAGCGGTGGGACAGGGATTTACTATGGCTACACCTTC.

There are a few counts of this clone. This chain joins TRBV19 and TRBJ1-5; D call uncertain. The CDR3 is made up of 12 amino acids. V was shortened by 5 bases and J by 6 bases, with 8 bases between the two germline ends. Germline-derived CDR1 and CDR2 are LNHDA and SQIVND (reference sequence). The CDR3 coding sequence is TGTGCCAGTAGTCCCTTTTTTCAGCCCCAGCATTTT. Amino acid sequence: CASSPFFQPQHF.

The chain couples TRBV30 to TRBJ2-1; TRBD2 agrees at 14 bases. The CDR3 runs 16 residues. Germline V gives CDR1 GTSNPN, CDR2 SVGIG (reference sequence). The junction had 7 bases not matched to a gene; V was cut back by 4 bases and J by 5 bases. CDR3 protein: CAWNHPGLAGDNEQFF. The DNA of the CDR3 is TGTGCCTGGAACCACCCGGGACTAGCGGGAGACAATGAGCAGTTCTTC. The complete variable domain, with remaining parts taken from reference TRBV30 and TRBJ2-1, reads SQTIHQWPATLVQPVGSPLSLECTVEGTSNPNLYWYRQAAGRGLQLLFYSVGIGQISSEVPQNLSASRPQDRQFILSSKKLLLSDSGFYLCAWNHPGLAGDNEQFFGPGTRLTVL.

This chain uses TRBV28 with TRBJ1-1; tentative D call: TRBD1 (5 bases). Germline lookup yields CDR1 MDHEN and CDR2 SYDVKM. This CDR3 is 13 amino acids long. The ends were cut back, 5 bases at V and 3 bases at J, with 10 bases in the middle. The CDR3: CASSGGGYTEAFF. As DNA, the CDR3 is TGTGCCAGCAGTGGGGGGGGATACACTGAAGCTTTCTTT.

The sample holds a few counts of this clone. V gene TRBV7-2 combines with J gene TRBJ2-1, with 13 bases fitting TRBD2. Germline lookup yields CDR1 SGHTA and CDR2 FQGNSA. The CDR3 totals 19 residues. After removal of 2 bases from V and 8 bases from J, the junction contained 15 bases not matched to a gene. The CDR3 is CASSLRRGLAGQKGDEQFF. CDR3 nucleotides: TGTGCCAGCAGCTTAAGGAGGGGACTAGCGGGACAAAAGGGTGATGAGCAGTTCTTC.